This T cell receptor (beta chain) is from a study of OX40 agonist ivuxolimab in advanced cancers. This clone was detected a few times. Profiling relied on immunoSEQ multiplex PCR, and the TCRdb table lists in-frame clones only, not all of them. The repertoire has 20,000 to 30,000 clones, around 90% of them found once; the top ten carry 15% to 20%. The CDR3 runs to 13 residues. The ends were cut back, 3 bases at V and 5 bases at J, with 9 bases in the middle. The germline V gene encodes CDR1 LNHDA and CDR2 SQIVND (reference sequence). This TCR derives from an adult with an advanced solid tumor such as melanoma, head and neck, liver or kidney cancer. V usage is TRBV19 and J usage is TRBJ2-3; D is unclear. Sequenced material: CD4+ or CD8+ T cells sorted from blood, taken in a trial of the OX40 agonist ivuxolimab. The CDR3 here is CASSMQTLDTQYF. CDR3 in DNA: TGTGCCAGTAGTATGCAGACTCTAGATACGCAGTATTTT.